The sequence of this T cell receptor (beta chain) was determined in a study of control samples from healthy donors and cancer patients. Per germline, CDR1 SGHDN and CDR2 FVKESK. This CDR3 is 12 amino acids long. The germline V and J ends were trimmed by 4 bases and 2 bases, with 3 bases remaining between them. TCRdb's table, derived via immunoSEQ multiplex PCR, lists solely in-frame clones and lacks some. The repertoire consists of 76,000 or so clones, with around 90% occurring once and the leading ten covering 9.5%. This rearrangement joins TRBV14 to TRBJ1-3; no clear D gene. The clonotype comes from a woman between 45 and 65 years old with colorectal cancer. Sequenced: PBMCs. CDR3 bases: TGTGCCAGCAGCCGGACTGGAAACACCATATATTTT. Encoded protein: CASSRTGNTIYF. The full variable domain, with the rest looked up from reference TRBV14 and TRBJ1-3, is EAGVTQFPSHSVIEKGQTVTLRCDPISGHDNLYWYRRVMGKEIKFLLHFVKESKQDESGMPNNRFLAERTGGTYSTLKVQPAELEDSGVYFCASSRTGNTIYFGEGSWLTVV.